This T cell receptor (beta chain) was captured in a study of CD4 T cells in relation to SARS-CoV-2 and coronaviruses. CDR1 and CDR2 (germline): SNHLY, FYNNEI. V was clipped by 5 bases and J by 4 bases; unmatched bases: 6. This CDR3 is built from 15 residues. General study results and limits: Approximately 65% of donors had memory CD4+ clonotypes crossrecognizing SARS-CoV-2 and common cold coronavirus spike.

Naive and memory CD4+ T cells were separated from cryopreserved PBMCs. Note on this clone: Its specificity is not known.

The repertoire was sequenced with immunoSEQ multiplex PCR; TCRdb's copy has only in-frame clones and lacks some. The table lists some 40,000 clones, about 79% of them singletons. Sequencing was performed on naive CD4+ T cells from PBMCs, cultured in vitro. The subset is: naive CD4+ T cells isolated by negative enrichment. This sequence was found in an adult with COVID-19. This chain connects TRBV2 to TRBJ2-3; 10 bases agree with TRBD2. The CDR3 DNA reads TGTGCCAGCAGTATGGCTAGCGGGAGCGCAGATACGCAGTATTTT. The encoded protein is CASSMASGSADTQYF.